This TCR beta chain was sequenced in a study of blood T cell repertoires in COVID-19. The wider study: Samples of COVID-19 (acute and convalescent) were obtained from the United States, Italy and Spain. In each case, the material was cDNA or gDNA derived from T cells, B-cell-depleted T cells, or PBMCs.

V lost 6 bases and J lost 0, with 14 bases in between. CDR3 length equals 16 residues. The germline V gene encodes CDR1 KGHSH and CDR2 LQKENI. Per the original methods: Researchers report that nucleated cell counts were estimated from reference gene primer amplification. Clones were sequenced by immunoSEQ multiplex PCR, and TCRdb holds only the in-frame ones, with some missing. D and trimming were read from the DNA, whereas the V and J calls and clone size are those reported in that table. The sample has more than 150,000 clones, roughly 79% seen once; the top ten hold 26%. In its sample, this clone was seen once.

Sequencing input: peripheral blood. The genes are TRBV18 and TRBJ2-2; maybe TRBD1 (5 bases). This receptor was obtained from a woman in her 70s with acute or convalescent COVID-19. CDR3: CASSLVQVSNTGELFF. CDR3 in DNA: TGTGCCAGCTCGTTAGTACAGGTCTCGAACACCGGGGAGCTGTTTTTT.